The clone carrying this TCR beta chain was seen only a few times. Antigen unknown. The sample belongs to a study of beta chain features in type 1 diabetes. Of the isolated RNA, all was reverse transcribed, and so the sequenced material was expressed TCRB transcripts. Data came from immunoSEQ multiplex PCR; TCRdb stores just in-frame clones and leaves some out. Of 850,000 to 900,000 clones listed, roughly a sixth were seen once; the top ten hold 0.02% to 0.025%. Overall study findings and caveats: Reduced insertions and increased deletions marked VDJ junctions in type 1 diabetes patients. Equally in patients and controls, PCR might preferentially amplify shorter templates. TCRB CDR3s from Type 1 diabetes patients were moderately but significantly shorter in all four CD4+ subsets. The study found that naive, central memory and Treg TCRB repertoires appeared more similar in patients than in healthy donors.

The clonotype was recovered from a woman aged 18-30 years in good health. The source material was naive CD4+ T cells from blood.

The CDR3 protein is CATSRDPDGTQYF. As DNA, the CDR3 is TGTGCCACCAGCAGGGACCCGGATGGGACCCAGTACTTC. V is TRBV15 and J is TRBJ2-5, with D uncertain. The CDR3 totals 13 residues. Germline V CDR1 and CDR2: LNHNV, YYDKDF (reference sequence). V lost 3 bases and J lost 7, with 12 bases in between. The variable domain in full, with the rest retrieved from reference TRBV15 and TRBJ2-5, is DAMVIQNPRYQVTQFGKPVTLSCSQTLNHNVMYWYQQKSSQAPKLLFHYYDKDFNNEADTPDNFQSRRPNTSFCFLDIRSPGLGDTAMYLCATSRDPDGTQYFGPGTRLLVL.